A selection of T cell receptor beta chains follows, all from one sample in a study of blood T cell repertoires in COVID-19. Using immunoSEQ multiplex PCR, the repertoire was profiled, and TCRdb retains in-frame clones only, with some absent. The sample lists roughly 280,000 clones; 75% to 95% were seen once. Sequenced input: PBMCs or T cells enriched from blood (not recorded which). All receptors come from a man aged 35 to 55 who had been exposed to COVID-19. CDR3s include the opening cysteine and the closing phenylalanine or tryptophan. A D gene is named only where the DNA matches it firmly. Rows give clone size only sometimes, using once, few, many, or a class for an expanded clone.

D,V,size,J,CDR3,DNA
TRBD1,TRBV7-9,NA,TRBJ1-3,CASRRQGSGNTIYF,TGTGCCAGCAGAAGACAGGGGTCTGGAAACACCATATATTTT
TRBD1,TRBV5-1,once,TRBJ2-3,CASSLVGDRGTDTQYF,TGCGCCAGCAGCTTGGTAGGGGACAGGGGTACAGATACGCAGTATTTT
TRBD1,TRBV30,once,TRBJ1-1,CAGQGARGTEAFF,TGTGCGGGACAGGGGGCACGAGGGACTGAAGCTTTCTTT
NA,TRBV12-5,NA,TRBJ2-7,CASGLVLAQSSSYEQYF,TGTGCTAGTGGTTTGGTACTGGCACAGTCGAGCTCCTACGAGCAGTACTTC
NA,TRBV20-1,NA,TRBJ2-3,CSASSNRVEGRTDTQYF,TGCAGTGCTAGTTCTAACCGTGTGGAGGGCCGGACAGATACGCAGTATTTT
TRBD1,TRBV2,NA,TRBJ1-1,CASSQTGRSTEAFF,TGTGCCAGCAGTCAGACAGGGAGAAGTACTGAAGCTTTCTTT
TRBD1,TRBV18,NA,TRBJ1-1,CASSRDRGLTFF,TGTGCCAGCTCACGAGACAGGGGGCTTACTTTCTTT
NA,TRBV6-5,NA,TRBJ1-3,CASSYAGDGNTIYF,TGTGCCAGCAGTTACGCAGGGGACGGAAACACCATATATTTT
NA,TRBV27,NA,TRBJ1-2,CASSLKFRGNYGGYTF,TGTGCCAGCAGTTTAAAGTTCCGGGGAAATTACGGTGGCTACACCTTC
NA,TRBV5-1,NA,TRBJ2-1,CASSPRTLVTRDNEQFF,TGCGCCAGCAGCCCCCGGACACTTGTCACGAGAGACAATGAGCAGTTCTTC
NA,TRBV28,NA,TRBJ1-4,CASSSTTNEKLFF,TGTGCCAGCAGTTCAACAACTAATGAAAAACTGTTTTTT
NA,TRBV5-1,NA,TRBJ1-3,CASSLVGRGDKRNTIYF,TGCGCCAGCAGCTTGGTCGGCCGGGGGGACAAGCGAAACACCATATATTTT
NA,TRBV27,once,TRBJ1-2,CASSTYRVGGYTF,TGTGCCAGCAGTACCTACAGGGTCGGTGGCTACACCTTC
TRBD1,TRBV7-3,NA,TRBJ1-3,CASSPTQGHSGNTIYF,TGTGCCAGCAGCCCCACACAGGGGCACTCTGGAAACACCATATATTTT
NA,TRBV3-1/TRBV3-2,NA,TRBJ2-2,CASSQTGTGELFF,TGTGCCAGCAGCCAAACAGGGACCGGGGAGCTGTTTTTT
NA,TRBV4-1,once,TRBJ2-1,CASSQGDRNNEQFF,TGCGCCAGCAGCCAAGGAGACAGGAACAATGAGCAGTTCTTC
TRBD1,TRBV4-2,NA,TRBJ2-5,CASSPRQGRETQYF,TGTGCCAGCAGCCCGAGACAGGGACGGGAGACCCAGTACTTC
NA,TRBV11-2,NA,TRBJ1-4,CASSLVANEKLFF,TGTGCCAGCAGCTTAGTAGCTAATGAAAAACTGTTTTTT
NA,TRBV6-1,NA,TRBJ1-4,CASSEGFSAVGKLFF,TGTGCCAGCAGTGAAGGATTCTCGGCGGTGGGAAAACTGTTTTTT
NA,TRBV5-1,NA,TRBJ2-1,CASSRDSDEQFF,TGCGCCAGCAGTCGGGACTCAGATGAGCAGTTCTTC
NA,TRBV12-3/TRBV12-4,NA,TRBJ1-2,CASSLGHDGYTF,TGTGCCAGCAGTTTAGGACACGACGGCTACACCTTC
NA,TRBV19,NA,TRBJ2-7,CASSIASGAHEQYF,TGTGCCAGTAGTATTGCCAGCGGTGCCCACGAGCAGTACTTC
TRBD2,TRBV28,NA,TRBJ2-1,CASSGPTSGRAYNEQFF,TGTGCCAGCAGTGGCCCGACTAGCGGGAGGGCCTACAATGAGCAGTTCTTC
NA,TRBV28,NA,TRBJ2-2,CASSKKTAPNTGELFF,TGTGCCAGCAGTAAAAAGACAGCACCGAACACCGGGGAGCTGTTTTTT
TRBD1,TRBV6-5,NA,TRBJ2-3,CASSYNDRGGTDTQYF,TGTGCCAGCAGTTACAACGACAGGGGGGGCACAGATACGCAGTATTTT
TRBD1,TRBV29-1,NA,TRBJ2-1,CSVTGGSINEQFF,TGCAGCGTTACAGGGGGCTCCATCAATGAGCAGTTCTTC
TRBD1,TRBV9,once,TRBJ1-3,CASSPDRGRWGNTIYF,TGTGCCAGCAGTCCCGACAGGGGGAGATGGGGAAACACCATATATTTT
NA,TRBV9,NA,TRBJ1-2,CASSAGTSLVYGYTF,TGTGCCAGCAGCGCCGGGACAAGCTTGGTTTATGGCTACACCTTC
NA,TRBV7-3,NA,TRBJ2-1,CASSSLGAGTSYNEQFF,TGTGCCAGCAGCTCCCTAGGAGCCGGGACAAGCTACAATGAGCAGTTCTTC
NA,TRBV28,NA,TRBJ2-6,CASSFGRRARSGANVLTF,TGTGCCAGCAGTTTCGGGCGCAGGGCCCGCTCTGGGGCCAACGTCCTGACTTTC
NA,TRBV9,NA,TRBJ1-5,CASSVGENQPQHF,TGTGCCAGCAGCGTAGGTGAGAATCAGCCCCAGCATTTT
NA,TRBV28,NA,TRBJ1-5,CASSQSGHFSNQPQHF,TGTGCCAGCAGTCAGTCCGGACACTTCAGCAATCAGCCCCAGCATTTT
TRBD1,TRBV7-2,NA,TRBJ1-1,CASSLVYVDRGQGTEAFF,TGTGCCAGCAGCTTAGTTTACGTGGACAGGGGGCAGGGCACTGAAGCTTTCTTT